Below, one T cell receptor beta chain is given with its context. This entry is derived from a study of ipilimumab plus nivolumab after autologous stem cell transplantation. In the study overall: Myeloma patients were high-risk transplant-naive or relapsed within 3 years of first autologous transplant.

Checkpoint therapy with ipilimumab 1 mg/kg began 14 to 28 days after transplant. Patients got 3 mg/kg IV nivolumab weeks 1, 4, 7, 10, then biweekly through week 26. Method: immunoSEQ multiplex PCR; TCRdb's copy keeps in-frame clones and lacks some. The sample shows some 43,000 clones, around nine tenths of them seen only once. Germline V lookup: CDR1 SNHLY, CDR2 FYNNEI. Trimming left V 4 bases short and J 1 base short, with 7 bases between. The CDR3 sequence is 13 residues long. The sample consisted of PBMCs, taken in a trial of ipilimumab plus nivolumab as post-transplant consolidation. The chain recombines TRBV2 with TRBJ2-5, with unresolved D. The sequence was collected from a male donor with multiple myeloma. CDR3 loop: CASSVRLQETQYF. The CDR3 DNA reads TGTGCCAGCAGTGTGAGACTCCAAGAGACCCAGTACTTC.